Below are 15 T cell receptor beta chains sequenced from a single sample in a study of cytomegalovirus exposure and HLA in healthy donors. This PCR relied on a set of 60 Vbeta primers and 13 Jbeta primers. The repertoire was sequenced with immunoSEQ multiplex PCR; TCRdb's copy has only in-frame clones and lacks some. This sample carries 200,000 to 250,000 clones, roughly 80% of them seen once, and the ten largest clones take about 3.1%. Sequences were obtained from PBMCs. These receptors came from a man under 40 in good health and CMV-seronegative.

The chain joins TRBV29-1 to TRBJ1-1, with 12 bases fitting TRBD1. The V gene's germline CDR1 is SQVTM and CDR2 ANQGSEA. CDR3 size: 14 residues. V shed 7 bases and J 4 bases; nucleotides not matched to a gene: 7. The CDR3 DNA reads TGCAGCGCTAGGGGACAGGGGGCTAGCACTGAAGCTTTCTTT. Its translation is CSARGQGASTEAFF.

The chain has TRBV19 and TRBJ1-1, with D perhaps matching TRBD1 (6 bases). Trimming shortened V by 5 bases and J by 9 bases, and 13 bases separated the two germline ends. Germline assignment: CDR1 LNHDA and CDR2 SQIVND (reference sequence). This CDR3 region has 12 residues. The CDR3 bases are TGTGCCAGTAGTCCAACAGGGCTGAAAGCTTTCTTT. It encodes CASSPTGLKAFF.

The chain carries TRBV7-8 and TRBJ2-7; TRBD1 might be the D (6 bases). V lost 1 base to trimming and J lost 5 bases, with 12 bases between them. The germline V gene encodes CDR1 SGHVS and CDR2 FQNEAQ. This CDR3 has 14 amino acids. Here the CDR3 reads CASSLVGAQNEQYF. The CDR3 DNA follows: TGTGCCAGCAGCTTAGTGGGGGCGCAGAACGAGCAGTACTTC. Filled out from reference TRBV7-8 and TRBJ2-7, the complete variable domain reads GAGVSQSPRYKVAKRGQDVALRCDPISGHVSLFWYQQALGQGPEFLTYFQNEAQLDKSGLPSDRFFAERPEGSVSTLKIQRTQQEDSAVYLCASSLVGAQNEQYFGPGTRLTVT.

The rearrangement joins TRBV27 to TRBJ1-1; the match to TRBD1 covers 10 bases. J lost 5 bases, V lost 6 bases, and 9 bases had no gene match. The CDR3 length is 15 residues. Germline V gene data show CDR1 as MNHEY and CDR2 as SMNVEV (reference sequence). CDR3: CASRTPDRGPTEAFF. The CDR3 DNA follows: TGTGCCAGCAGGACACCCGACAGGGGGCCAACTGAAGCTTTCTTT.

The chain combines TRBV2 with TRBJ1-1; 10 nucleotides line up with TRBD1. J was trimmed by 2 bases and V by 3 bases; bases with no gene match: 6. The CDR3 spans 16 residues. The germline CDR1 and CDR2 sequences are SNHLY and FYNNEI. CDR3 amino acids: CASSEPRDRGNTEAFF. CDR3 coding DNA: TGTGCCAGCAGTGAGCCGCGGGACAGGGGCAACACTGAAGCTTTCTTT.

This chain uses TRBV14 with TRBJ2-7; D is possibly TRBD1 (5 bases). Trimming shortened V by 0 bases and J by 0 bases, and 12 bases separated the two germline ends. CDR1 SGHDN and CDR2 FVKESK come from the germline V gene. The CDR3 covers 16 residues. CDR3 protein: CASSQDGPGFSYEQYF. Here the CDR3 DNA reads TGTGCCAGCAGCCAAGATGGGCCAGGGTTCTCCTACGAGCAGTACTTC.

This clone was found a few times. The chain carries TRBV29-1 and TRBJ2-7, with 9 bases fitting TRBD2. V dropped 6 bases and J dropped 2; count of bases not matched to a gene: 5. Looked up from germline, CDR1 is SQVTM and CDR2 is ANQGSEA. The CDR3 has 13 residues. DNA of the CDR3: TGCAGCGTCCTGGCGGGGGGGCCCTACGAGCAGTACTTC. The encoded protein is CSVLAGGPYEQYF.

V gene TRBV15 combines with J gene TRBJ2-1, with TRBD2 matching 9 bases. V gave up 0 bases and J gave up 6 bases; unmatched junction bases: 6. Looked up from germline, CDR1 is LNHNV and CDR2 is YYDKDF (reference sequence). CDR3 length: 16 amino acids. The CDR3 spells CATSRESGGPFNEQFF. In nucleotides, the CDR3 is TGTGCCACCAGCAGAGAAAGCGGGGGGCCTTTCAATGAGCAGTTCTTC. Supplemented by reference TRBV15 and TRBJ2-1, the full variable domain reads DAMVIQNPRYQVTQFGKPVTLSCSQTLNHNVMYWYQQKSSQAPKLLFHYYDKDFNNEADTPDNFQSRRPNTSFCFLDIRSPGLGDTAMYLCATSRESGGPFNEQFFGPGTRLTVL.

This clone was detected only a few times. The CDR3 DNA sequence: TGTGCCATCAGTAAGGAGGAAGAGACCCAGTACTTC. It encodes CAISKEEETQYF. The genes are TRBV10-3 and TRBJ2-5; D perhaps matches TRBD2 (5 bases). V was pared by 5 bases and J by 3 bases, with 7 bases between. This CDR3 region has 12 residues. Germline CDR1 reads ENHRY; CDR2 reads SYGVKD.

J is TRBJ2-7 and V is TRBV28; TRBD2 is a possible D gene (6 bases). Per the germline V gene, CDR1 is MDHEN and CDR2 is SYDVKM. Trimming took off 6 bases at V and 2 bases at J, with 14 bases between the two ends. The CDR3 sequence is 14 residues long. For the CDR3, the DNA is TGTGCCAGCAGCCCGGTGGGGGGAACCTACGAGCAGTACTTC. Translated: CASSPVGGTYEQYF.

This clone was seen a few times. One end of the junction varies from germline; a read error may be responsible. V is TRBV10-3 and J is TRBJ2-6; possibly TRBD1 for D (5 bases). CDR1 and CDR2 (germline): ENHRY, SYGVKD. CDR3 length: 17 amino acids. In DNA, the CDR3 is TGTGCCATCAGTCCCAACAACGGATTGGCTGGGGCCAGCGTCCTGACTTTC. This gives the protein CAISPNNGLAGASVLTF.

The rearrangement uses TRBV6-1 and TRBJ1-4, with a tentative D call TRBD1 (6 bases). CDR3 length equals 13 residues. Germline assignment: CDR1 MNHNS and CDR2 SASEGT. V was cut by 6 bases and J by 8 bases, with 13 bases left in between. This chain's CDR3 is CASSLRGQEKLFF. DNA of the CDR3: TGTGCCAGCAGCCTCCGAGGACAGGAAAAACTGTTTTTT.

This chain connects TRBV28 to TRBJ2-7; D may be TRBD1 (5 bases). This CDR3 has 15 residues. Trimming removed 11 bases at V and 5 bases at J, with 25 bases between. Germline V CDR1 and CDR2: MDHEN, SYDVKM. The CDR3, as DNA: TGTGCCGGAACTTCGGCCAGGGCAGGAAAGGACGAGCAGTACTTC. Translated: CAGTSARAGKDEQYF. The variable domain in full, completed from reference TRBV28 and TRBJ2-7, reads DVKVTQSSRYLVKRTGEKVFLECVQDMDHENMFWYRQDPGLGLRLIYFSYDVKMKEKGDIPEGYSVSREKKERFSLILESASTNQTSMYLCAGTSARAGKDEQYFGPGTRLTVT.

This chain joins TRBV12-5 and TRBJ2-1; tentatively, D is TRBD2 (6 bases). Germline V lookup: CDR1 LGHNT, CDR2 FRNRAP. The germline V and J ends were trimmed by 10 bases and 1 base, with 11 bases remaining between them. This CDR3 contains 13 residues. The CDR3 loop reads CAIWGGSYNEQFF. CDR3 bases: TGTGCTATCTGGGGAGGATCCTACAATGAGCAGTTCTTC.

This chain connects TRBV5-6 to TRBJ2-3; D is possibly TRBD1 (5 bases). Per the germline V gene, CDR1 is SGHDT and CDR2 is YYEEEE. V lost 5 bases, J lost 2 bases, and 15 bases lay in between. The CDR3 runs 15 residues. CDR3 nucleotide sequence: TGTGCCAGCAGTTTTACCAGGGATACCACAGATACGCAGTATTTT. This codes for CASSFTRDTTDTQYF.